This TCR beta chain appears in the sequencing data of a study of blood T cells in healthy people across ages. A second PCR, run for about 7 to 11 cycles, used a sample-barcoded 5' primer plus a J-beta primer mix. TCRdb reanalysed the 5' RACE reads using MiXCR and keeps one entry per CDR3 protein. Of 600,000 to 900,000 distinct CDR3 sequences listed, roughly 24% were seen once; the top ten hold 3%. Germline CDR1 reads MNHNS; CDR2 reads SASEGT. This CDR3 has 12 amino acids. Trimming shortened V by 7 bases and J by 9 bases, and 15 bases separated the two germline ends. This sample also appeared in a second study, on T cells of mothers and their children.

The material sequenced was blood. V is TRBV6-1 and J is TRBJ2-5; the D gene is possibly TRBD2 (5 bases). This sequence was found in a boy aged 10-17 years in good health. The CDR3 bases are TGTGCCAGCACCAGGACCCCGAGGGCCCAGTACTTC. The encoded protein is CASTRTPRAQYF.